These 13 T cell receptor beta chains originate from one sample sequenced in a study of T cell responses to AZD1222 COVID-19 vaccine. Produced via immunoSEQ multiplex PCR; TCRdb's table is partial and in-frame only. Of about 130,000 clones in the sample, around 86% are singletons; the top ten hold more than 20%. The sample here was peripheral blood, taken on day 0 of AZD1222 vaccination. Source of these receptors: an adult in good health.

This clone was seen only once. The rearrangement uses TRBV24-1 and TRBJ2-3, with 7 bases matching TRBD1. CDR1 and CDR2 from the germline V gene are KGHDR and SFDVKD. CDR3 length equals 16 residues. V lost 2 bases, J lost 4 bases, and 8 bases stayed unmatched. The CDR3 here is CATSDSQGMGPDTQYF. CDR3 sequence (DNA): TGTGCCACCAGTGATTCACAGGGGATGGGGCCAGATACGCAGTATTTT.

This chain links TRBV5-1 with TRBJ1-1; unclear D gene. Germline CDR1 is SGHRS and CDR2 is YFSETQ. This CDR3 has 16 amino acids. V dropped 1 base and J dropped 1 base, with 14 bases sitting between them. This chain's CDR3 is CASSLQFWGRNTEAFF. The CDR3 nucleotides are TGCGCCAGCAGCTTGCAATTCTGGGGAAGGAACACTGAAGCTTTCTTT.

The V call is TRBV6-1, the J call TRBJ1-6; D unresolved. Germline-derived CDR1 and CDR2 are MNHNS and SASEGT. The CDR3 totals 14 residues. Trimming left V 2 bases short and J 6 bases short, with 8 bases between. CDR3 residues: CASSESFINSPLHF. CDR3 coding DNA: TGTGCCAGCAGTGAAAGTTTCATTAATTCACCCCTCCACTTT.

Comments on this clone: Mismatch with germline at one junction end may stem from a read error. The chain has TRBV19 and TRBJ2-3, with D perhaps matching TRBD1 (5 bases). Germline V lookup: CDR1 LNHDA, CDR2 SQIVND (reference sequence). The CDR3 length is 12 residues. The chain's CDR3 is CASGYLTATQYF. The CDR3 coding sequence is TGTGCCAGTGGCTACCTGACAGCTACGCAGTATTTT.

The gene calls are TRBV29-1 and TRBJ2-2; 7 nucleotides align to TRBD2. The CDR3 totals 15 residues. The V and J ends lost 8 bases and 1 base, in that order; junction bases with no gene match: 10. Germline V gene lookup returns CDR1 SQVTM and CDR2 ANQGSEA. The CDR3 loop reads CSSSGEGLNTGELFF. The CDR3 bases are TGCAGCTCCTCGGGGGAGGGATTGAACACCGGGGAGCTGTTTTTT.

This clone appeared once. The CDR3 bases are TGTGCCAGCAGTGACTCGACGAGGAACACTGAAGCTTTCTTT. It translates to CASSDSTRNTEAFF. This chain joins TRBV6-4 and TRBJ1-1; D gene uncertain. Germline loops: CDR1 MRHNA, CDR2 SNTAGT. This CDR3 is built from 14 residues. V lost 0 bases to trimming and J lost 1 base, with 6 bases between them.

V is TRBV6-4 and J is TRBJ2-6; 8 positions match TRBD1. V was pared by 4 bases and J by 0 bases, with 8 bases of the junction left unmatched. This CDR3 spans 18 amino acids. The V gene's germline CDR1 is MRHNA and CDR2 SNTAGT. CDR3 DNA sequence: TGTGCCAGCAGTGCCCCCAGGGGGCGCCCCTCTGGGGCCAACGTCCTGACTTTC. Translating it yields CASSAPRGRPSGANVLTF.

The chain uses TRBV15 and TRBJ2-2; tentatively, D is TRBD1 or TRBD2 (5 bases each). Germline CDR1 reads LNHNV; CDR2 reads YYDKDF (reference sequence). V lost 3 bases, J lost 0 bases, and 20 bases lay in between. The CDR3 is 19 residues long. The CDR3 is CATSSQFTGTVANTGELFF. DNA for the CDR3: TGTGCCACCAGCAGCCAATTCACCGGGACCGTCGCGAACACCGGGGAGCTGTTTTTT.

The chain joins TRBV9 to TRBJ2-1; 8 nucleotides match TRBD2. The CDR3 sequence is 15 residues long. The V segment lost 0 bases and the J segment 2 bases; nucleotides outside the gene matches: 1. Germline CDR1 and CDR2: SGDLS and YYNGEE. For the CDR3, the DNA is TGTGCCAGCAGCGTAGCGGGGGGGCCCTACAATGAGCAGTTCTTC. It specifies CASSVAGGPYNEQFF.

This chain links TRBV4-3 with TRBJ1-2; a possible D gene is TRBD1 (6 bases). Between the trimmed V and J ends, which lost 0 bases and 8 bases, there was a span of 13 bases. The CDR3 spans 14 residues. Germline loops: CDR1 LGHNA, CDR2 YSLEER. The CDR3 spells CASSQDRGEGGYTF. The CDR3 DNA reads as TGCGCCAGCAGCCAAGACAGGGGTGAGGGCGGCTACACCTTC.

V gene TRBV15 combines with J gene TRBJ1-1; a possible D gene is TRBD1 (6 bases). V was shortened by 0 bases and J by 0 bases, with 14 bases between the two germline ends. The CDR3 covers 17 residues. Per germline, CDR1 LNHNV and CDR2 YYDKDF (reference sequence). The CDR3 protein is CATSRDRWQGMNTEAFF. The DNA of the CDR3 is TGTGCCACCAGCAGAGATAGGTGGCAGGGGATGAACACTGAAGCTTTCTTT. Full variable domain (remainder filled in from reference TRBV15 and TRBJ1-1): DAMVIQNPRYQVTQFGKPVTLSCSQTLNHNVMYWYQQKSSQAPKLLFHYYDKDFNNEADTPDNFQSRRPNTSFCFLDIRSPGLGDTAMYLCATSRDRWQGMNTEAFFGQGTRLTVV.

The chain has TRBV28 and TRBJ1-2, with a possible D match to TRBD1 (5 bases). Germline V gene data show CDR1 as MDHEN and CDR2 as SYDVKM. The CDR3 totals 17 residues. Deletions cut 0 bases from V and 1 base from J, with 15 bases between. In DNA, the CDR3 is TGTGCCAGCAGTTTATGGAGAAGAGTGGGGCATAACTATGGCTACACCTTC. It specifies CASSLWRRVGHNYGYTF.

The V and J genes are TRBV6-1 and TRBJ1-5; D gene uncertain. V was clipped by 2 bases and J by 5 bases, with 13 bases between them. Germline V gene sequence: CDR1 MNHNS, CDR2 SASEGT. This CDR3 comprises 15 residues. CDR3 protein: CASSEFGNSDQPQHF. In DNA, the CDR3 is TGTGCCAGCAGTGAATTTGGTAACAGCGATCAGCCCCAGCATTTT.